This T cell receptor (beta chain) was recovered during a study of blood T cell repertoires in COVID-19. The V gene's germline CDR1 is SGHDT and CDR2 YYEEEE. The CDR3 spans 16 residues. Trimming cost V 4 bases and J 0 bases, with 17 bases left between them. Only one count was recorded for this clone. Here immunoSEQ multiplex PCR was the method, and the copy in TCRdb shows in-frame clones only, minus some. The table records 84,000 or so clones, more than 65% of them present only once. The chain has TRBV5-6 and TRBJ2-7; tentatively, D is TRBD2 (6 bases). Sequencing input: peripheral blood. This TCR came from a man aged 65-85 years with acute or convalescent COVID-19. The DNA of the CDR3 is TGTGCCAGCAGCCCCGCCGGAGGGCCTCGCTCCTACGAGCAGTACTTC. This sequence encodes CASSPAGGPRSYEQYF.